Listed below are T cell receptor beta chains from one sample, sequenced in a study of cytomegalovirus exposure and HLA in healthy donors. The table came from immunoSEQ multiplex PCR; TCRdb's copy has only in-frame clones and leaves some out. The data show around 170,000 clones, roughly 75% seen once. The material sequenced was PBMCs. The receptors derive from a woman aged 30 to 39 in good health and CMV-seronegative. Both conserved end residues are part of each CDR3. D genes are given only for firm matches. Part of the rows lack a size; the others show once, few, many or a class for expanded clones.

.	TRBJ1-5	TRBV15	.	CATSRVAGRGVNQPQHF	TGTGCCACCAGCAGAGTAGCAGGGCGGGGTGTCAATCAGCCCCAGCATTTT
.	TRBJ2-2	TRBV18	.	CASSSGGTGELFF	TGTGCCAGCTCATCCGGGGGCACCGGGGAGCTGTTTTTT
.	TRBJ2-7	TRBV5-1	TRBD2	CASSPGLAGDHYEQYF	TGCGCCAGCAGTCCTGGGCTAGCGGGGGACCACTACGAGCAGTACTTC
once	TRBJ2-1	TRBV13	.	CASQGPAGIEQFF	TGTGCCAGCCAAGGGCCGGCGGGTATTGAGCAGTTCTTC
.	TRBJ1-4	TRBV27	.	CASRATAYNEKLFF	TGTGCCAGCAGAGCGACGGCGTATAATGAAAAACTGTTTTTT
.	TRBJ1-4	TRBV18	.	CASSPAGANEKLFF	TGTGCCAGCTCACCAGCAGGTGCTAATGAAAAACTGTTTTTT
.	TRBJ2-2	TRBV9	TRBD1	CASGSTGRNTGELFF	TGTGCCAGCGGATCGACAGGGAGGAACACCGGGGAGCTGTTTTTT
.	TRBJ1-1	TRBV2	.	CASSARQAPNTEAFF	TGTGCCAGCAGTGCGCGACAGGCACCGAACACTGAAGCTTTCTTT
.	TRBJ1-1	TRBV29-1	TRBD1	CSVYRGRITEAFF	TGCAGCGTGTACAGGGGGCGTATCACTGAAGCTTTCTTT
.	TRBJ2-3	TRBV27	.	CASSLPTGAQYF	TGTGCCAGCAGTTTGCCGACCGGAGCGCAGTATTTT
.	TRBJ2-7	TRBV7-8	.	CASSLARSIAYEQYF	TGTGCCAGCAGCTTAGCGCGGAGCATAGCCTACGAGCAGTACTTC
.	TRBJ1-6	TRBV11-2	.	CASRQYEGYNSPLHF	TGTGCCAGCAGACAATACGAGGGCTATAATTCACCCCTCCACTTT
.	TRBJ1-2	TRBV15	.	CATSTGGNYGYTF	TGTGCCACCAGCACGGGTGGAAACTATGGCTACACCTTC
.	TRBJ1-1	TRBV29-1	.	CSGTFPGREAFF	TGCAGCGGGACATTCCCTGGTCGTGAAGCTTTCTTT
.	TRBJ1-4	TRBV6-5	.	CASSYFGRGANEKLFF	TGTGCCAGCAGTTACTTCGGGAGGGGTGCTAATGAAAAACTGTTTTTT
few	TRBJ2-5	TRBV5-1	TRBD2	CASSLAASGGFQETQYF	TGCGCCAGCAGCTTGGCGGCTAGCGGGGGGTTCCAAGAGACCCAGTACTTC
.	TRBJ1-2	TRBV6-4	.	CASRGGTAGDGYTF	TGTGCCAGCAGGGGGGGGACGGCCGGTGATGGCTACACCTTC
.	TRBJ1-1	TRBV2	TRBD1	CASSVQGAMNTEAFF	TGTGCCAGCAGTGTACAGGGGGCGATGAACACTGAAGCTTTCTTT
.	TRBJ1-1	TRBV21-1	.	CASSNRTVQMNTEAFF	TGTGCCAGCAGCAATAGGACAGTACAAATGAACACTGAAGCTTTCTTT
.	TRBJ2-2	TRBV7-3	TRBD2	CASSLTPSGNTGELFF	TGTGCCAGCAGCTTAACACCTAGCGGGAACACCGGGGAGCTGTTTTTT
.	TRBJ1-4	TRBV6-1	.	CASSEQGPNEKLFF	TGTGCCAGCAGTGAACAGGGTCCTAATGAAAAACTGTTTTTT
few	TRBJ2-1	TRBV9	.	CASSVVGDPQGQFF	TGTGCCAGCAGCGTAGTGGGAGATCCACAAGGGCAGTTCTTC
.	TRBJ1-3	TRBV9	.	CASSSDISGNTIYF	TGTGCCAGCAGCAGTGACATCTCTGGAAACACCATATATTTT
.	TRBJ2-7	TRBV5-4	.	CASSLWLGAAYEQYF	TGTGCCAGCAGCTTGTGGTTAGGGGCGGCCTACGAGCAGTACTTC
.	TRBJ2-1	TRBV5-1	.	CASSPILDIYNEQFF	TGCGCCAGCAGCCCAATTTTGGACATTTACAATGAGCAGTTCTTC
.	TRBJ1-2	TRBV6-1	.	CASSESGFFYGYTF	TGTGCCAGCAGTGAATCTGGCTTTTTCTATGGCTACACCTTC
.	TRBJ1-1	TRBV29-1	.	CSVEEYTHTEAFF	TGCAGCGTTGAAGAGTATACTCACACTGAAGCTTTCTTT
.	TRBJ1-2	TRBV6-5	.	CASSFLQFYGYTF	TGTGCCAGCAGTTTCCTACAGTTCTATGGCTACACCTTC
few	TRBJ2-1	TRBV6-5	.	CASRPDAGYNEQFF	TGTGCCAGCAGACCCGACGCGGGGTACAATGAGCAGTTCTTC